The 3 T cell receptor beta chains in this list originate from one sample, sequenced in a study of blood T cell repertoires in COVID-19. Here immunoSEQ multiplex PCR was the method, and the copy in TCRdb shows in-frame clones only, minus some. The sample has about 12,000 clones; approximately 72% are singletons. The sequencing input was peripheral blood. These receptors came from a man aged 55-75 years with COVID-19, enrolled during active disease.

The J gene is TRBJ2-2, the V gene TRBV9; D is ambiguous. The V gene's germline CDR1 is SGDLS and CDR2 YYNGEE. The CDR3 is 12 residues long. V dropped 0 bases and J dropped 8 bases, with 5 bases sitting between them. The CDR3 loop is CASSVVIGELFF. CDR3 DNA sequence: TGTGCCAGCAGCGTAGTAATAGGGGAGCTGTTTTTT.

V gene TRBV9 combines with J gene TRBJ2-1; the match to TRBD2 covers 10 bases. Germline V lookup: CDR1 SGDLS, CDR2 YYNGEE. The junction had 5 bases not matched to a gene; V was cut back by 4 bases and J by 4 bases. This CDR3 has 15 amino acids. CDR3 in DNA: TGTGCCAGCAGCACCGGGACTAGCGAGTACAATGAGCAGTTCTTC. Translating it yields CASSTGTSEYNEQFF. Together with reference TRBV9 and TRBJ2-1, the CDR3 gives the full variable domain: DSGVTQTPKHLITATGQRVTLRCSPRSGDLSVYWYQQSLDQGLQFLIQYYNGEERAKGNILERFSAQQFPDLHSELNLSSLELGDSALYFCASSTGTSEYNEQFFGPGTRLTVL.

The chain links TRBV28 to TRBJ2-7; 7 nucleotides match TRBD2. V trimming: 11 bases; J trimming: 2 bases; junction bases outside the gene matches: 9. CDR3 length: 13 residues. Germline CDR1 MDHEN, CDR2 SYDVKM. The CDR3 protein is CAWPGGKAYEQYF. The CDR3 nucleotides read TGTGCCTGGCCGGGGGGAAAAGCCTACGAGCAGTACTTC.